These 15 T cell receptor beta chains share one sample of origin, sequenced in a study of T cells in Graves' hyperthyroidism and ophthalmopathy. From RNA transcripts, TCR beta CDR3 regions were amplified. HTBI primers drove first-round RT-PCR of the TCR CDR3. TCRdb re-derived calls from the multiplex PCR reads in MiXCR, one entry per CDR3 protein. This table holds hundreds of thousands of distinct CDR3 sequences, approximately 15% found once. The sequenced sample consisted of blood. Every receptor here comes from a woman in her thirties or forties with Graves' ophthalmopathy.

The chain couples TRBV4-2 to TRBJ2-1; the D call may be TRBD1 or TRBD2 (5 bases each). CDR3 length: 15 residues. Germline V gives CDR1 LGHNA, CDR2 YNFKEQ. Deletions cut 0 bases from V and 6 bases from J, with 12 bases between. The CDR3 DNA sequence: TGTGCCAGCAGCCAAGAGGACCCGGGACCCAATGAGCAGTTCTTC. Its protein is CASSQEDPGPNEQFF.

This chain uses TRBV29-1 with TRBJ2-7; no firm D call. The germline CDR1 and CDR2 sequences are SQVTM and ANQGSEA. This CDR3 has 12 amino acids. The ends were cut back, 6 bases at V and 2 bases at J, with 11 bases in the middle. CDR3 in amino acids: CSVRPSTYEQYF. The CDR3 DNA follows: TGCAGCGTGCGGCCTAGTACCTACGAGCAGTACTTC.

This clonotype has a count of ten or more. CDR3 in amino acids: CSARGPRRGNEQFF. The CDR3, as DNA: TGCAGTGCAAGGGGCCCGAGGCGAGGCAATGAGCAGTTCTTC. V is TRBV20-1 and J is TRBJ2-1; the D gene is possibly TRBD1 (5 bases). The CDR3 loop spans 14 amino acids. Per germline, CDR1 DFQATT and CDR2 SNEGSKA (reference sequence). V lost 6 bases and J lost 6, with 18 bases in between.

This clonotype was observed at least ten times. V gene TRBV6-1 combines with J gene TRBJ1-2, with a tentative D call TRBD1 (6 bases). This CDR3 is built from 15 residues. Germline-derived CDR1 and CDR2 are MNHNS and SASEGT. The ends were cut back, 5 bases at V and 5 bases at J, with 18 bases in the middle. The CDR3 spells CASSSGARPLYGYTF. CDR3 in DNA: TGTGCCAGCAGTTCGGGGGCCAGGCCGTTATATGGCTACACCTTC.

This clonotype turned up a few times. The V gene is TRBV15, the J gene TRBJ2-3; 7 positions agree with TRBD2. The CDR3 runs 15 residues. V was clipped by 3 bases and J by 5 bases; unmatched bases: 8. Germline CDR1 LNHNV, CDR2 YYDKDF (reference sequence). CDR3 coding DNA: TGTGCCACCAGCAGGATAAGCGGCGGGGGAGATACGCAGTATTTT. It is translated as CATSRISGGGDTQYF.

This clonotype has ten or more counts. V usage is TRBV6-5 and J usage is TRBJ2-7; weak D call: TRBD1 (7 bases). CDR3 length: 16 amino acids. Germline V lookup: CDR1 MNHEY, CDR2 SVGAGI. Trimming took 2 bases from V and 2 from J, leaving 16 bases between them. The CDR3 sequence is CASSYTQGGRAYEQYF. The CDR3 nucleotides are TGTGCCAGCAGTTACACCCAGGGGGGCCGCGCCTACGAGCAGTACTTC.

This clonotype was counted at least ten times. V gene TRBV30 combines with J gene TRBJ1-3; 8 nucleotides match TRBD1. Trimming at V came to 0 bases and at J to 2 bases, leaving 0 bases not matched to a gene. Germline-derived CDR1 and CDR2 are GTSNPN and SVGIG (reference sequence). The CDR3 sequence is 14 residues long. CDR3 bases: TGTGCCTGGAGTGTACAGGGGGCTGGAAACACCATATATTTT. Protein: CAWSVQGAGNTIYF.

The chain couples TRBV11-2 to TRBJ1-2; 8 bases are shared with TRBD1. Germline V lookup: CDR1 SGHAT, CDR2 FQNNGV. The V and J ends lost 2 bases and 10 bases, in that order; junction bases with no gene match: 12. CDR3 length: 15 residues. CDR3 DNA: TGTGCCAGCAGCTTACAGGGGGCCACCCCCCGGGACTACACCTTC. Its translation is CASSLQGATPRDYTF.

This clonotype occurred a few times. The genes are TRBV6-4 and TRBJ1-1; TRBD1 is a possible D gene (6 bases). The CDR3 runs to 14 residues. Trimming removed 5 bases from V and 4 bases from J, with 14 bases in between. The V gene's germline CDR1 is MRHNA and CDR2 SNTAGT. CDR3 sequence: CASSSQGRSTEAFF. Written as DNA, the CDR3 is TGTGCCAGCAGTTCCCAGGGGCGGTCCACTGAAGCTTTCTTT.

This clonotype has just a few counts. CDR3 in amino acids: CASSQTLGTDYNEQFF. The CDR3 DNA sequence: TGTGCCAGCAGCCAAACATTGGGGACAGACTACAATGAGCAGTTCTTC. The chain couples TRBV7-8 to TRBJ2-1, with 7 bases that match TRBD1. The V and J ends lost 5 bases and 3 bases, in that order; junction bases with no gene match: 10. CDR1 and CDR2 (germline): SGHVS, FQNEAQ. The CDR3 covers 16 residues. The full variable domain, completed using reference TRBV7-8 and TRBJ2-1, is GAGVSQSPRYKVAKRGQDVALRCDPISGHVSLFWYQQALGQGPEFLTYFQNEAQLDKSGLPSDRFFAERPEGSVSTLKIQRTQQEDSAVYLCASSQTLGTDYNEQFFGPGTRLTVL.

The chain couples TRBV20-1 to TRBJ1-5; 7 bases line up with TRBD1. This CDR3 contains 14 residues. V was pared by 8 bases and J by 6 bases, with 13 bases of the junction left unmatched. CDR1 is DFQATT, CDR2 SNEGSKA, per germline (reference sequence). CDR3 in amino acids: CSLRGTVGPQPQHF. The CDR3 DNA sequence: TGCAGTCTACGCGGGACAGTCGGGCCTCAGCCCCAGCATTTT.

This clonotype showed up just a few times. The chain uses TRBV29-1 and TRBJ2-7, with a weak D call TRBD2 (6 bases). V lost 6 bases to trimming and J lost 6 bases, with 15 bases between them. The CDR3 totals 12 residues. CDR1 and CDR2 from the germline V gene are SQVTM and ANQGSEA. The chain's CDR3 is CSVAGTTSEQYF. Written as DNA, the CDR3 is TGCAGCGTAGCCGGGACGACTAGCGAGCAGTACTTC.

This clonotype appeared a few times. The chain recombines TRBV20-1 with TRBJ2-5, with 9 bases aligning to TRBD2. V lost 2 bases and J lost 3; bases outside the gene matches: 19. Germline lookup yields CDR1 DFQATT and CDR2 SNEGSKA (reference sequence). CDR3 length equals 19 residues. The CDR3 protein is CSARRPVLETPSGEETQYF. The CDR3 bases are TGCAGTGCTAGAAGGCCAGTGCTAGAGACCCCTAGCGGGGAAGAGACCCAGTACTTC.

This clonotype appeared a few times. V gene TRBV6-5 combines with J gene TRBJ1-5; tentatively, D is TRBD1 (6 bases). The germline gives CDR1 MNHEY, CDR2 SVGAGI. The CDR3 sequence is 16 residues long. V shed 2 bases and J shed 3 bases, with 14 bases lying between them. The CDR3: CASSYGPTGSNQPQHF. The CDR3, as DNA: TGTGCCAGCAGTTACGGGCCTACAGGGTCCAATCAGCCCCAGCATTTT.

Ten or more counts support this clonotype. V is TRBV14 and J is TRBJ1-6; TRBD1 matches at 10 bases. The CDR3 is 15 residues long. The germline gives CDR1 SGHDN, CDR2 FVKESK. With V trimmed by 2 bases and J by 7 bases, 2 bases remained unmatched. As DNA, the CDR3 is TGTGCCAGCAGCCAATTGGGACAGGGGAATTCACCCCTCCACTTT. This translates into CASSQLGQGNSPLHF.